This T cell receptor (beta chain) came from a study of blood T cell repertoires in COVID-19. V shed 6 bases, J shed 0 bases, and the junction held 5 bases outside the gene matches. The CDR3 loop spans 16 amino acids. The germline gives CDR1 SGHNT, CDR2 YENEEA. It was during active infection that Seattle patients were enrolled and then longitudinally followed. Study processing details: Reference gene primer amplification yielded estimated nucleated cell counts. Sequencing used immunoSEQ multiplex PCR; TCRdb keeps in-frame clones, though not all of them. V and J calls and clone size come straight from that table; D and trimming were deduced from the DNA. The sample includes 250,000 to 350,000 clones, around 81% of them seen just once. This clone appeared a few times.

Sequencing was carried out using peripheral blood. The V gene is TRBV11-3, the J gene TRBJ2-3; 11 nucleotides align to TRBD2. This receptor was taken from a person aged 65 to 85 with COVID-19, enrolled during active disease. CDR3 amino acids: CASSPRTSGSTDTQYF. CDR3 DNA sequence: TGTGCCAGCAGTCCAAGGACTAGCGGGAGCACAGATACGCAGTATTTT.